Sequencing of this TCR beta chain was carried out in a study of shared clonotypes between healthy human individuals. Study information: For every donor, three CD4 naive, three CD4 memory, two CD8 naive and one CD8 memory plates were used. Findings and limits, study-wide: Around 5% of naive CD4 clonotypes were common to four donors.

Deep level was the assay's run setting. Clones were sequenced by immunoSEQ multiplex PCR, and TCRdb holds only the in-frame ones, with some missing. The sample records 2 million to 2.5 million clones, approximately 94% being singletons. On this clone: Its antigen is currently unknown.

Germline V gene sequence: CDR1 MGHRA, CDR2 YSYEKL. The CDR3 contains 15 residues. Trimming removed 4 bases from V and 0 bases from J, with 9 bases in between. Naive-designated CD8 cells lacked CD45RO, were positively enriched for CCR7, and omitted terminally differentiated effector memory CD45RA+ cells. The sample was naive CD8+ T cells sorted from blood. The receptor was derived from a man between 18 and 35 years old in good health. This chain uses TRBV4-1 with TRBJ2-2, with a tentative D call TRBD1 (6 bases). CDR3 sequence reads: CASSPRGANTGELFF. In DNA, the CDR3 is TGCGCCAGCAGCCCCAGGGGCGCGAACACCGGGGAGCTGTTTTTT.